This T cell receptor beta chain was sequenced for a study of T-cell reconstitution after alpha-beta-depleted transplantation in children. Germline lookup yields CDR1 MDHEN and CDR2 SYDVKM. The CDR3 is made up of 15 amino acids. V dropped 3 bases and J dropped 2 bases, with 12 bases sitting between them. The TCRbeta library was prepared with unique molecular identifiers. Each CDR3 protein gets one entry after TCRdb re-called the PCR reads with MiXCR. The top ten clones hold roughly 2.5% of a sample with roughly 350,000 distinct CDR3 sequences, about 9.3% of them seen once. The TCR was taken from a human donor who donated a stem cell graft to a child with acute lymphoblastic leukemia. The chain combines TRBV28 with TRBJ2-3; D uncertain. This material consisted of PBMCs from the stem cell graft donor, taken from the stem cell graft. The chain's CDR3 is CASSLIRQVTDTQYF. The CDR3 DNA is TGTGCCAGCAGTTTGATTCGGCAGGTCACAGATACGCAGTATTTT.